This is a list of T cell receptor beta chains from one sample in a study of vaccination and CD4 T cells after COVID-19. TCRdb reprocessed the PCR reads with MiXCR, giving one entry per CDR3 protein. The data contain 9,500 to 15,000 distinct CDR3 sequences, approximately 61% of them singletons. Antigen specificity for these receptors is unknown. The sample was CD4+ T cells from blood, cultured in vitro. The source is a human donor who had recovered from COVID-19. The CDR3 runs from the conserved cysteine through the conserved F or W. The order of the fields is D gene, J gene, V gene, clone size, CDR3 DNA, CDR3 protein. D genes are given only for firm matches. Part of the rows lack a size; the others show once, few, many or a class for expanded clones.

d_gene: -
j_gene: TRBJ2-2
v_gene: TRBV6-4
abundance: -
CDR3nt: TGTGCCAGCAGCGTGCTCGCTTTCACCGGGGAGCTGTTTTTT
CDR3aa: CASSVLAFTGELFF

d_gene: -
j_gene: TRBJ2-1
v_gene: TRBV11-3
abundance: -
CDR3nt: TGTGCCAGCAGCTCCGACTCCAATGAGCAGTTCTTC
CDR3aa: CASSSDSNEQFF

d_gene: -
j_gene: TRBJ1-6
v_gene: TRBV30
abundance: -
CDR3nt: TGTGCCTGGGGCCTTAAACGGGTTTATAATTCACCCCTCCACTTT
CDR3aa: CAWGLKRVYNSPLHF

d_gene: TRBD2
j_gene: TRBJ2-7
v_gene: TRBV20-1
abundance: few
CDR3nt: TGCAGTGCTAGACTAGCGGGAGGGACCTACGAGCAGTACTTC
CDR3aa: CSARLAGGTYEQYF

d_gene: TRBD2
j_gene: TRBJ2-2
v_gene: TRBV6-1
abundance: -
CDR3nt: TGTGCCAGCAGTCCCCGCAGTAGCGGGATAGGGAACACCGGGGAGCTGTTTTTT
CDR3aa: CASSPRSSGIGNTGELFF

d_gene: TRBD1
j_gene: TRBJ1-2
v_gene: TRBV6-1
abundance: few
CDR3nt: TGTGCCAGCAGTCCCCAGGCTACAGGGGGCGTCTATGGCTACACCTTC
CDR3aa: CASSPQATGGVYGYTF

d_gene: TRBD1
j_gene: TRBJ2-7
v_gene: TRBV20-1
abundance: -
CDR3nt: TGCAGTGCTAGAGGCCCCAACAGGGGGCTATCCTACGAGCAGTACTTC
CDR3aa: CSARGPNRGLSYEQYF

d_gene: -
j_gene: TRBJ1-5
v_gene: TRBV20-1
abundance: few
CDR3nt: TGCAGTGCTAGAGTTCGGGGATGGGGGCCCCAGCATTTT
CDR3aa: CSARVRGWGPQHF

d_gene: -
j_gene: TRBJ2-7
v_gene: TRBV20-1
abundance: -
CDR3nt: TGCAGAGTTACCGTACCGGGGGAGCAGTACTTC
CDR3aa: CRVTVPGEQYF

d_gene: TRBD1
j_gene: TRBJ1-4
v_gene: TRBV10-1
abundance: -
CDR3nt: TGCGCCAGCAGTGAGCCGGACAGGGGAGGGGATGAAAAACTGTTTTTT
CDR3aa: CASSEPDRGGDEKLFF